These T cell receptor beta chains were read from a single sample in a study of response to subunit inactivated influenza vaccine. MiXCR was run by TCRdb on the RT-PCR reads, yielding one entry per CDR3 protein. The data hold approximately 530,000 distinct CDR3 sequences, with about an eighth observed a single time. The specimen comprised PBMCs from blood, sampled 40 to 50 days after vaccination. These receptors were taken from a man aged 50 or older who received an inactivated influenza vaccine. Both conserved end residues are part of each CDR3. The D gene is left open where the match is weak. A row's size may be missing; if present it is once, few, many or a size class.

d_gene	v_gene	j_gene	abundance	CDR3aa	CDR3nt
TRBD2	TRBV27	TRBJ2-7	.	CASGLAGGPGYEQYF	TGTGCCAGCGGCCTAGCGGGAGGGCCCGGGTACGAGCAGTACTTC
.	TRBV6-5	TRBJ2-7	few	CASSYRDGLYEQYF	TGTGCCAGCAGTTACCGAGACGGTCTCTACGAGCAGTACTTC
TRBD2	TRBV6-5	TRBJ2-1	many	CASSYSGGSSYNEQFF	TGTGCCAGCAGTTACTCTGGCGGGAGCTCCTACAATGAGCAGTTCTTC
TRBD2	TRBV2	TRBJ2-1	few	CASSVGFRTSGTRSSYNEQFF	TGTGCCAGCAGTGTTGGATTCCGGACTAGCGGGACAAGGAGCTCCTACAATGAGCAGTTCTTC
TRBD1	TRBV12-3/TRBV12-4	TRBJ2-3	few	CASSFTPGQGKTDTQYF	TGTGCCAGCAGTTTTACGCCGGGACAGGGGAAGACAGATACGCAGTATTTT
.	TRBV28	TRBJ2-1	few	CASSLANRDVGIF	TGTGCCAGCAGTTTAGCCAACCGGGACGTAGGTATCTTC
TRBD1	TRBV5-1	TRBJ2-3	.	CASSHGQGITDTQYF	TGCGCCAGCAGCCATGGACAGGGCATCACAGATACGCAGTATTTT
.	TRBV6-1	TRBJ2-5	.	CASSENNRQETQYF	TGTGCCAGCAGTGAAAATAATCGCCAAGAGACCCAGTACTTC
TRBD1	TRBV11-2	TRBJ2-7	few	CASSLSLGQGAFFSYEQYF	TGTGCCAGCAGCTTATCCCTTGGACAGGGGGCTTTCTTCTCCTACGAGCAGTACTTC
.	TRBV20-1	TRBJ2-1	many	CSARAVWIEQFF	TGCAGTGCTAGAGCCGTTTGGATTGAGCAGTTCTTC
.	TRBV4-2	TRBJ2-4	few	CASSPRTDSAPRLAKNIQYF	TGTGCCAGCAGTCCACGGACAGATTCCGCACCACGATTAGCCAAAAACATTCAGTACTTC
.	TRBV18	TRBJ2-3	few	CASSPGGTGYTDTQYF	TGTGCCAGCTCACCGGGAGGGACAGGTTACACAGATACGCAGTATTTT
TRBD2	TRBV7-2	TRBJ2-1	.	CASSFTAGAGNEQFF	TGTGCCAGCAGCTTTACAGCGGGAGCAGGGAATGAGCAGTTCTTC
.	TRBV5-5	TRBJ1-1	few	CASSLLGTALNTEAFF	TGTGCCAGCAGCTTGTTAGGCACAGCTTTGAACACTGAAGCTTTCTTT
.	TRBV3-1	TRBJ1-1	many	CASSQEYGMTFF	TGTGCCAGCAGCCAAGAATATGGCATGACTTTCTTT
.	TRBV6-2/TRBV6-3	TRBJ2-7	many	CASSPSDEEQYF	TGTGCCAGCAGTCCCTCCGACGAAGAGCAGTACTTC
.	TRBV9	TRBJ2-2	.	CTSSVAPTGRTGELFF	TGTACCAGCAGCGTAGCCCCTACAGGGCGCACCGGGGAGCTGTTTTTT
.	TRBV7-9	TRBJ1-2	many	CASSLSSAANYGYTF	TGTGCCAGCAGCTTATCGTCAGCCGCCAACTATGGCTACACCTTC
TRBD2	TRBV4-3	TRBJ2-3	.	CASSQGAATSNTDTQYF	TGCGCCAGCAGCCAAGGGGCAGCGACTAGCAACACAGATACGCAGTATTTT
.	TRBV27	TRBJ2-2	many	CASSLVSTGELFF	TGTGCCAGCAGTTTAGTCTCCACCGGGGAGCTGTTTTTT
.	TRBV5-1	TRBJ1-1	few	CASSLATRAGTEAFF	TGCGCCAGCAGCTTGGCGACCCGGGCGGGCACTGAAGCTTTCTTT
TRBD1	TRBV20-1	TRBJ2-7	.	CSARRDRGPGEQYF	TGCAGTGCCCGAAGGGACAGGGGGCCGGGCGAGCAGTACTTC
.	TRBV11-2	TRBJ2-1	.	CASSEVGQGGHEQFF	TGTGCCAGCAGCGAAGTAGGACAGGGAGGGCATGAGCAGTTCTTC
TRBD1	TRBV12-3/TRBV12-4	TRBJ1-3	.	CASGGQRFSGNTIYF	TGTGCCAGCGGGGGACAGCGTTTTTCTGGAAACACCATATATTTT
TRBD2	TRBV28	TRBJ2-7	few	CASSGSGLAGYEQYF	TGTGCCAGCAGTGGATCAGGACTAGCGGGGTACGAGCAGTACTTC
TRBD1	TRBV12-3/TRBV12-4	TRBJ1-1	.	CASSPTDRDGTEAFF	TGTGCCAGCAGTCCGACGGACAGGGATGGAACTGAAGCTTTCTTT
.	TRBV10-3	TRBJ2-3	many	CAISELEGGRTDTQYF	TGTGCCATCAGTGAGTTAGAGGGAGGAAGGACAGATACGCAGTATTTT
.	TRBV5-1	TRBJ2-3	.	CASSMGQGGMADTQYF	TGCGCCAGCAGCATGGGCCAAGGGGGTATGGCAGATACGCAGTATTTT
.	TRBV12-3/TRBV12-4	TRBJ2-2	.	CASSPNDLTGELFF	TGTGCCAGCAGCCCAAACGACCTCACCGGGGAGCTGTTTTTT
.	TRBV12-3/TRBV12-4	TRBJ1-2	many	CASSPGYSGAGYTF	TGTGCCAGCAGTCCTGGCTACTCGGGAGCAGGCTACACCTTC
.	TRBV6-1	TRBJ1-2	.	CASSERIGRGGPGYTF	TGTGCCAGCAGTGAACGAATCGGCAGGGGCGGGCCTGGCTACACCTTC
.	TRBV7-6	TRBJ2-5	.	CASSPGSDQETQYF	TGTGCCAGCAGCCCCGGATCGGACCAAGAGACCCAGTACTTC
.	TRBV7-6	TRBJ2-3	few	CASSLGMVMSTDTQYF	TGTGCCAGCAGCTTAGGCATGGTGATGAGCACAGATACGCAGTATTTT
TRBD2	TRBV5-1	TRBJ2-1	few	CASSTGLAGESEQFF	TGCGCCAGCAGCACTGGACTAGCGGGAGAAAGTGAGCAGTTCTTC
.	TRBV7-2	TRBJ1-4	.	CASSLIGGATNEKLFF	TGTGCCAGCAGCTTAATAGGAGGGGCAACTAATGAAAAACTGTTTTTT
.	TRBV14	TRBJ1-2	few	CASSQVTRASGYTF	TGTGCCAGCAGCCAAGTTACACGGGCCAGCGGCTACACCTTC
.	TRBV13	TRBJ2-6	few	CASSSRTDSSGANVLTF	TGTGCCAGCAGCTCGCGAACCGATAGCTCTGGGGCCAACGTCCTGACTTTC
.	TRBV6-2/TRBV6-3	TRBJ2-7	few	CASSRALNYEQYF	TGTGCCAGCAGTCGGGCCCTAAACTACGAGCAGTACTTC
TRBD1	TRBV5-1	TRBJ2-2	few	CASSNTGTGSTGELFF	TGCGCCAGCAGCAACACCGGGACAGGGAGCACCGGGGAGCTGTTTTTT
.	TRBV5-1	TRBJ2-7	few	CASSLASPSSYEQYF	TGCGCCAGCAGCTTGGCCTCCCCGAGCTCCTACGAGCAGTACTTC
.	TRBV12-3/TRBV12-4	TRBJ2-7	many	CASSFGQNSYEQYF	TGTGCCAGCAGTTTTGGGCAAAACTCCTACGAGCAGTACTTC
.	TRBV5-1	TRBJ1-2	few	CASSLDQGSGYTF	TGCGCCAGCAGCTTGGACCAGGGATCTGGCTACACCTTC
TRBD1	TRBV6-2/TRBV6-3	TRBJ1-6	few	CASTTLPGTENSPLHF	TGTGCCAGCACTACCCTACCCGGGACAGAAAATTCACCCCTCCACTTT
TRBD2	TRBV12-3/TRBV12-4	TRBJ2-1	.	CASSFSSGRSEQFF	TGTGCCAGCAGTTTCAGTAGCGGGAGATCTGAGCAGTTCTTC
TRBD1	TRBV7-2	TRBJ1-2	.	CASRDTGGDYGYTF	TGTGCCAGCAGGGACACAGGGGGCGACTATGGCTACACCTTC
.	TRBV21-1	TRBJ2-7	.	CARRSAWPGSPSGRKTYEQYF	TGTGCCAGGAGGTCAGCCTGGCCTGGCAGTCCGAGCGGGAGGAAGACCTACGAGCAGTACTTC
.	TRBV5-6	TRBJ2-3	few	CASSQLARDTQYF	TGTGCCAGCAGCCAGCTAGCGAGAGATACGCAGTATTTT
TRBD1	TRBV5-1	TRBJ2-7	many	CASRAPPGTGSYEQYF	TGCGCCAGTCGCGCCCCTCCCGGGACAGGGTCTTACGAGCAGTACTTC